Presented here are 28 T cell receptor beta chains from one specimen sequenced in a study of OX40 agonist ivuxolimab in advanced cancers. The table came from immunoSEQ multiplex PCR; TCRdb's copy has only in-frame clones and leaves some out. This table has about 12,000 clones, 80% to 95% appearing once. Material: CD4+ or CD8+ T cells sorted from blood, obtained in a trial of the OX40 agonist ivuxolimab. These receptors all come from an adult with an advanced solid tumor such as melanoma, head and neck, liver or kidney cancer.

The chain is built from TRBV5-1 and TRBJ2-7; 12 nucleotides align to TRBD1. The CDR3 is 14 amino acids. V lost 4 bases, J lost 6 bases, and 5 bases stayed unmatched. Germline-derived CDR1 and CDR2 are SGHRS and YFSETQ. The chain's CDR3 is CASSGGQGALEQYF. The DNA for the CDR3 is TGCGCCAGCAGCGGGGGACAGGGGGCCCTCGAGCAGTACTTC.

This chain joins TRBV13 and TRBJ2-3; weak D call: TRBD2 (5 bases). V gave up 5 bases and J gave up 0 bases, with 9 bases separating them. The CDR3 runs to 14 residues. CDR1 and CDR2 (germline): PRHDT, FYEKMQ (reference sequence). The CDR3 spells CASSGESSTDTQYF. In DNA, the CDR3 is TGTGCCAGCAGCGGGGAGTCTAGCACAGATACGCAGTATTTT.

V is TRBV6-1 and J is TRBJ1-2; 9 bases agree with TRBD1. Germline assignment: CDR1 MNHNS and CDR2 SASEGT. V lost 3 bases, J lost 0 bases, and 8 bases stayed unmatched. The length of the CDR3 is 17 residues. This CDR3 is CASSEPGQGIPNYGYTF. The CDR3 coding sequence is TGTGCCAGCAGTGAGCCGGGACAGGGAATTCCTAACTATGGCTACACCTTC.

This rearrangement joins TRBV27 to TRBJ1-1; no clear D. Germline V CDR1 and CDR2: MNHEY, SMNVEV (reference sequence). This CDR3 region has 16 residues. Trimming pared 5 bases from V and 0 bases from J, leaving 16 bases between. CDR3 residues: CASSPTPGSLNTEAFF. The CDR3 DNA sequence: TGTGCCAGCAGTCCAACCCCGGGCAGCCTGAACACTGAAGCTTTCTTT.

In regard to this clone: Other DNA sequences in this specimen translate into the identical CDR3. The CDR3 DNA reads as TGTGCCAGCAGTTACGGGGATACTGAAGCTTTCTTT. Translating it yields CASSYGDTEAFF. The V call is TRBV6-5, the J call TRBJ1-1; no clear D gene. Trimming removed 2 bases at V and 5 bases at J, with 6 bases between. The CDR3 contains 12 residues. The germline V gene has CDR1 MNHEY and CDR2 SVGAGI.

V usage is TRBV30 and J usage is TRBJ1-1, with unresolved D. This CDR3 spans 12 amino acids. V gave up 5 bases and J gave up 1 base, with 8 bases separating them. CDR1 and CDR2 (germline): GTSNPN, SVGIG (reference sequence). The CDR3 reads CAWSSSNTEAFF. The DNA of the CDR3 is TGTGCCTGGTCCTCCTCGAACACTGAAGCTTTCTTT.

This sequence joins TRBV29-1 and TRBJ2-5; D not certain. This CDR3 contains 14 residues. The V gene's germline CDR1 is SQVTM and CDR2 ANQGSEA. Trimming shortened V by 0 bases and J by 1 base, and 9 bases separated the two germline ends. CDR3 amino acids: CSVEDLRGQETQYF. The CDR3 coding sequence is TGCAGCGTTGAAGATCTAAGAGGCCAAGAGACCCAGTACTTC.

V gene TRBV6-1 combines with J gene TRBJ2-3; 8 bases match TRBD2. Germline values: CDR1 MNHNS, CDR2 SASEGT. The CDR3 loop spans 15 amino acids. V gave up 6 bases and J gave up 4 bases; unmatched junction bases: 9. The CDR3 sequence: CASSPQAGGPDTQYF. CDR3 DNA: TGTGCCAGCAGCCCGCAGGCGGGAGGTCCAGATACGCAGTATTTT.

V is TRBV29-1 and J is TRBJ2-3; the D gene is possibly TRBD2 (5 bases). The germline V gene has CDR1 SQVTM and CDR2 ANQGSEA. This CDR3 comprises 14 residues. V was trimmed by 3 bases and J by 1 base, leaving 11 bases between them. The CDR3 region is CSVDRAVGTDTQYF. The CDR3 DNA sequence: TGCAGCGTTGATCGAGCGGTCGGCACAGATACGCAGTATTTT.

The chain is built from TRBV6-5 and TRBJ1-5; D is unclear. Trimming shortened V by 0 bases and J by 0 bases, and 3 bases separated the two germline ends. CDR3 length: 14 amino acids. Germline V gives CDR1 MNHEY, CDR2 SVGAGI. The CDR3, as DNA: TGTGCCAGCAGTTACTCGAATAGCAATCAGCCCCAGCATTTT. Its translation: CASSYSNSNQPQHF.

This chain connects TRBV7-8 to TRBJ2-7; tentative D call: TRBD2 (6 bases). V was cut by 5 bases and J by 5 bases, with 13 bases left in between. CDR1 is SGHVS, CDR2 FQNEAQ, per germline. CDR3 length equals 13 residues. The CDR3 region is CASSTRLVNEQYF. In DNA, the CDR3 is TGTGCCAGCAGCACGAGACTAGTCAACGAGCAGTACTTC.

This clone was recorded once. The V call is TRBV7-2, the J call TRBJ2-2; either TRBD1 or TRBD2 may fit D (5 bases each). The CDR3 is made up of 15 amino acids. Germline CDR1 SGHTA, CDR2 FQGNSA. Trimming cost V 6 bases and J 1 base, with 12 bases left between them. CDR3 nucleotides: TGTGCCAGCAGATCGGGACCCTTGAACACCGGGGAGCTGTTTTTT. Translated: CASRSGPLNTGELFF.

J is TRBJ2-7 and V is TRBV9, with TRBD1 matching 10 bases. Germline V CDR1 and CDR2: SGDLS, YYNGEE. V dropped 4 bases and J dropped 6; count of bases not matched to a gene: 7. The CDR3 loop spans 14 amino acids. The CDR3 reads CASSPGTGDSEQYF. CDR3 bases: TGTGCCAGCAGCCCCGGGACAGGGGACAGCGAGCAGTACTTC.

The chain has TRBV7-2 and TRBJ2-7, with 8 bases matching TRBD2. The germline V gene has CDR1 SGHTA and CDR2 FQGNSA. CDR3 length: 14 amino acids. V lost 8 bases and J lost 5; bases outside the gene matches: 11. The CDR3, as DNA: TGTGCCAGCTACGGGGGGGACTTTCCTGACGAGCAGTACTTC. Translation gives CASYGGDFPDEQYF.

The chain employs TRBV5-1 and TRBJ1-2; 7 bases agree with TRBD1. The CDR3 consists of 16 residues. The J segment lost 4 bases and the V segment lost 3 bases, leaving 12 bases of the junction unmatched. CDR1 SGHRS and CDR2 YFSETQ come from the germline V gene. CDR3 bases: TGCGCCAGCAGCTACGACACAGGGGTACGGGGCTATGGCTACACCTTC. Translation gives CASSYDTGVRGYGYTF.

This clone was detected a few times. The rearrangement uses TRBV2 and TRBJ2-7, with no clear D. With 5 bases removed from V and 2 bases from J, the gap between germline ends came to 1 base. The CDR3 is 10 residues long. Germline CDR1 SNHLY, CDR2 FYNNEI. The CDR3 DNA sequence: TGTGCCAGCAGTACCTACGAGCAGTACTTC. Its translation is CASSTYEQYF.

The J gene is TRBJ2-7, the V gene TRBV25-1, with no clear D. The CDR3 is made up of 14 amino acids. V shed 9 bases and J shed 3 bases, with 18 bases lying between them. The V gene's germline CDR1 is MGHDK and CDR2 SYGVNS. CDR3 in DNA: TGTGCCAGTTCGATACCGAGTCCCCACTACGAGCAGTACTTC. This translates into CASSIPSPHYEQYF.

The V gene is TRBV5-1, the J gene TRBJ2-1, with D perhaps matching TRBD1 (5 bases). The CDR3 contains 15 residues. Trimming took off 4 bases at V and 5 bases at J, with 16 bases between the two ends. Looked up from germline, CDR1 is SGHRS and CDR2 is YFSETQ. The CDR3 here is CASSSDRARNNEQFF. CDR3 coding DNA: TGCGCCAGCAGCAGTGACAGAGCGAGAAACAATGAGCAGTTCTTC. The whole variable domain, filled in from reference TRBV5-1 and TRBJ2-1, reads KAGVTQTPRYLIKTRGQQVTLSCSPISGHRSVSWYQQTPGQGLQFLFEYFSETQRNKGNFPGRFSGRQFSNSRSEMNVSTLELGDSALYLCASSSDRARNNEQFFGPGTRLTVL.

The chain is built from TRBV6-1 and TRBJ2-7; a possible D gene is TRBD2 (5 bases). The germline V gene encodes CDR1 MNHNS and CDR2 SASEGT. Trimming shortened V by 11 bases and J by 6 bases, and 11 bases separated the two germline ends. CDR3 length equals 10 residues. CDR3 bases: TGTGCCTGGAGGAGCGGCGAGCAGTACTTC. It is translated as CAWRSGEQYF.

The chain combines TRBV27 with TRBJ2-7, with D perhaps matching TRBD1 (5 bases). The CDR3 runs 15 residues. The germline V and J ends were trimmed by 5 bases and 4 bases, with 18 bases remaining between them. Germline CDR1 reads MNHEY; CDR2 reads SMNVEV (reference sequence). DNA for the CDR3: TGTGCCAGCAGTCAAATCTCGACAGCTGAATACGAGCAGTACTTC. The encoded protein is CASSQISTAEYEQYF.

The chain has TRBV7-3 and TRBJ1-1; D gene unclear. CDR1 is SGHTA, CDR2 FQGTGA, per germline. The CDR3 sequence is 15 residues long. V gave up 5 bases and J gave up 1 base, with 14 bases separating them. The CDR3 region is CASSQSGNGNTEAFF. DNA of the CDR3: TGTGCCAGCAGCCAATCAGGTAATGGGAACACTGAAGCTTTCTTT.

This chain joins TRBV4-3 and TRBJ1-2; D not certain. The CDR3 length is 15 residues. The V end was cut by 0 bases, the J end by 4 bases, with 12 bases between. Germline V CDR1 and CDR2: LGHNA, YSLEER. In DNA, the CDR3 is TGCGCCAGCAGCCAAGATAGGACTACTTTCTATGGCTACACCTTC. This sequence encodes CASSQDRTTFYGYTF.

This clone occurred once. This chain links TRBV5-6 with TRBJ1-4, with 10 bases lining up with TRBD1. CDR1 SGHDT and CDR2 YYEEEE come from the germline V gene. CDR3 size: 14 residues. V was clipped by 4 bases and J by 6 bases; unmatched bases: 3. The CDR3 DNA sequence: TGTGCCAGCAGCCCCGGGACAGGGGATGAAAAACTGTTTTTT. Translating gives CASSPGTGDEKLFF.

The rearrangement uses TRBV9 and TRBJ1-1, with D possibly matching TRBD1 (5 bases). CDR3 length: 14 residues. The germline CDR1 and CDR2 sequences are SGDLS and YYNGEE. V lost 0 bases to trimming and J lost 3 bases, with 9 bases between them. The CDR3 DNA reads as TGTGCCAGCAGCGTAGGGGACTGGGACACTGAAGCTTTCTTT. This gives the protein CASSVGDWDTEAFF.

The chain couples TRBV7-6 to TRBJ1-1; TRBD1 is a possible D gene (5 bases). This CDR3 region has 14 residues. The V end lost 4 bases, the J end lost 6 bases, and 15 bases lay between the germline ends. CDR1 and CDR2 from the germline V gene are SGHVS and FNYEAQ. CDR3 region: CASSSPGVSSEAFF. The CDR3 DNA sequence: TGTGCCAGCAGCTCACCGGGGGTAAGCTCTGAAGCTTTCTTT. The entire variable domain, with the rest obtained from reference TRBV7-6 and TRBJ1-1, is as follows: GAGVSQSPRYKVTKRGQDVALRCDPISGHVSLYWYRQALGQGPEFLTYFNYEAQQDKSGLPNDRFSAERPEGSISTLTIQRTEQRDSAMYRCASSSPGVSSEAFFGQGTRLTVV.

The chain combines TRBV6-5 with TRBJ2-1, with TRBD1 identical over 10 bases. V trimming: 5 bases; J trimming: 6 bases; junction bases outside the gene matches: 7. In germline, CDR1 is MNHEY, CDR2 SVGAGI. CDR3 length: 15 residues. CDR3 coding DNA: TGTGCCAGCAGTACCCCGGGACAGGGGTTCAATGAGCAGTTCTTC. Protein: CASSTPGQGFNEQFF.

The chain carries TRBV10-3 and TRBJ2-5; the match to TRBD1 covers 7 bases. The ends lost 5 bases at V and 0 bases at J; junction bases unmatched: 6. Germline V gives CDR1 ENHRY, CDR2 SYGVKD. This CDR3 spans 15 amino acids. The CDR3 coding sequence is TGTGCCATCAGTAGGGACAGTTGGTACCAAGAGACCCAGTACTTC. This codes for CAISRDSWYQETQYF.

The chain uses TRBV27 and TRBJ2-7; D remains unclear. The CDR3 sequence is 12 residues long. Germline values: CDR1 MNHEY, CDR2 SMNVEV (reference sequence). V lost 5 bases and J lost 2, with 7 bases in between. This chain's CDR3 is CASSQGPYEQYF. The CDR3 bases are TGTGCCAGCAGTCAAGGCCCCTACGAGCAGTACTTC.